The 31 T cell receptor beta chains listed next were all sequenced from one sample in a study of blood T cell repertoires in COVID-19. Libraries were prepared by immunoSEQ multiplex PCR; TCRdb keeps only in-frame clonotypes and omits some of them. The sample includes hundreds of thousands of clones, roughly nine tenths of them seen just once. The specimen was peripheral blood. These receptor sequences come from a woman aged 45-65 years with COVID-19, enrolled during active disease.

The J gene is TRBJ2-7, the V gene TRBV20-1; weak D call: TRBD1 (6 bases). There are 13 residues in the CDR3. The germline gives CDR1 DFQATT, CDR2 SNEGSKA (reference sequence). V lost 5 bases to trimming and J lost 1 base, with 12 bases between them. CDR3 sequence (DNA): TGCAGTGCTGGTGACAGGTTATCCTACGAGCAGTACTTC. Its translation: CSAGDRLSYEQYF.

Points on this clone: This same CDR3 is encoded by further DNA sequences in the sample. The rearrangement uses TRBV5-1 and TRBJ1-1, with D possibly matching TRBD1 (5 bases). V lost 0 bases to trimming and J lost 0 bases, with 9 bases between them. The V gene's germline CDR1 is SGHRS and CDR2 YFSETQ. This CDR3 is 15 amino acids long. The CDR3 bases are TGCGCCAGCAGCTTGGAAACAGGTGTGAACACTGAAGCTTTCTTT. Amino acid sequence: CASSLETGVNTEAFF.

The CDR3 DNA follows: TGTGCCAGCTGGGGGGGGTCCAATCAGCCCCAGCATTTT. It encodes CASWGGSNQPQHF. The chain employs TRBV2 and TRBJ1-5; tentatively, D is TRBD1 (5 bases). V shed 8 bases and J shed 3 bases, with 11 bases lying between them. CDR1 SNHLY and CDR2 FYNNEI come from the germline V gene. This CDR3 is built from 13 residues.

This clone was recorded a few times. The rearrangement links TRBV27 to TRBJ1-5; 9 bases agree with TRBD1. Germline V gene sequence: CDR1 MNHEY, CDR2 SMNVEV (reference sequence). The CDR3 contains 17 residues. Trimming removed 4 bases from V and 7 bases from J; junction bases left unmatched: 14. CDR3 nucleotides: TGTGCCAGCAGTTCGACCTGGGTGGGACAGGGAGGACAGCCCCAGCATTTT. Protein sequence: CASSSTWVGQGGQPQHF.

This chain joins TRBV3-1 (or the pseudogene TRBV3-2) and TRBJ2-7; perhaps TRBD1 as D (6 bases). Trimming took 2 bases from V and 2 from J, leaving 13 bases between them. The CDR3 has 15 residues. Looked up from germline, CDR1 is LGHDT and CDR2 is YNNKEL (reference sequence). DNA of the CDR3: TGTGCCAGCAGCCAATTTGGAGGACAGCCCTACGAGCAGTACTTC. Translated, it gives CASSQFGGQPYEQYF.

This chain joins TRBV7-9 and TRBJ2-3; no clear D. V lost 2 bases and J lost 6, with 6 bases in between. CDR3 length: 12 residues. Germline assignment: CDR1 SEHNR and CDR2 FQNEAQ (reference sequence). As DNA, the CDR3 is TGTGCCAGCAGCTTATTCGAGGATACGCAGTATTTT. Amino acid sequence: CASSLFEDTQYF.

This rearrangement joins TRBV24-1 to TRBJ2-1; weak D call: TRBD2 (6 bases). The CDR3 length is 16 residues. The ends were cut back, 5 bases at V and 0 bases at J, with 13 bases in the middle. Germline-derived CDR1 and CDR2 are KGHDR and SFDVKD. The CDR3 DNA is TGTGCCACCAGTGGCGGGACGACAAGCTCCTACAATGAGCAGTTCTTC. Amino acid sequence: CATSGGTTSSYNEQFF.

The CDR3 region has the DNA TGCAGCGTTGAAGTAACCGGAGGGCGGGAGACCCAGTACTTC. It translates to CSVEVTGGRETQYF. This chain links TRBV29-1 with TRBJ2-5, with a possible D match to TRBD2 (6 bases). The germline V gene encodes CDR1 SQVTM and CDR2 ANQGSEA. Trimming shortened V by 1 base and J by 5 bases, and 14 bases separated the two germline ends. The CDR3 contains 14 residues.

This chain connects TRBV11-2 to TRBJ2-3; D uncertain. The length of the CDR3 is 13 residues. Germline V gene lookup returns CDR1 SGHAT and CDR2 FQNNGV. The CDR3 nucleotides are TGTGCTGCACCCGGTGGTTCGGCAGATACGCAGTATTTT. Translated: CAAPGGSADTQYF.

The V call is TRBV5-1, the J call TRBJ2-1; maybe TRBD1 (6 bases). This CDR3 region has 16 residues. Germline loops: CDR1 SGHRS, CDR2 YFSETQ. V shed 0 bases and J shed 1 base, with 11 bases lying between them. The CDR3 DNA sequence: TGCGCCAGCAGCTTGGCGGCAGGGGTTTCCTACAATGAGCAGTTCTTC. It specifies CASSLAAGVSYNEQFF.

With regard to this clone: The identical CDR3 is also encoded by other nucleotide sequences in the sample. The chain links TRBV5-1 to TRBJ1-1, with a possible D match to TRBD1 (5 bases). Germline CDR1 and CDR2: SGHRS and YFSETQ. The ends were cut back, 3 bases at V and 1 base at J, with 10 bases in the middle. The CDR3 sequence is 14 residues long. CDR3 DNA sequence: TGCGCCAGCAGCTCGCCGGGGGGGAACACTGAAGCTTTCTTT. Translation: CASSSPGGNTEAFF.

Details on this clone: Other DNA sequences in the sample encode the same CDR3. For the CDR3, the DNA is TGTGCCAGCAGTTACTCTCGGACAGCCAACACTGAAGCTTTCTTT. It yields the protein CASSYSRTANTEAFF. The chain employs TRBV6-5 and TRBJ1-1; possible D gene TRBD1, 6 bases. Trimming took 0 bases from V and 2 from J, leaving 10 bases between them. This CDR3 contains 15 residues. CDR1 and CDR2 from the germline V gene are MNHEY and SVGAGI.

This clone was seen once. In nucleotides, the CDR3 is TGTGCCAGCAGCTATGGGGGGACAGGGGCCTACAATGAGCAGTTCTTC. Protein product: CASSYGGTGAYNEQFF. The chain links TRBV3-1 (or the pseudogene TRBV3-2) to TRBJ2-1; 10 bases match TRBD1. This CDR3 is built from 16 residues. Germline V CDR1 and CDR2: LGHDT, YNNKEL (reference sequence). V lost 5 bases, J lost 2 bases, and 6 bases stayed unmatched.

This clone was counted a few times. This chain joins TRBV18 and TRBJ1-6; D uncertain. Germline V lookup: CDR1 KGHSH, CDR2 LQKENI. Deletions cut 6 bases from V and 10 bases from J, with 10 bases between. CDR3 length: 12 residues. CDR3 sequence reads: CASSGGRSPLHF. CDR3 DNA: TGTGCCAGCTCCGGAGGACGCTCACCCCTCCACTTT.

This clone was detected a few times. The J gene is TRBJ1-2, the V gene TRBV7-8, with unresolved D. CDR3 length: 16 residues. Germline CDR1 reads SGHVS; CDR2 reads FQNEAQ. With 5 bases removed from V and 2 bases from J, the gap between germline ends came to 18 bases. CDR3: CASSVSAGVSNYGYTF. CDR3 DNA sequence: TGTGCCAGCAGCGTCTCCGCCGGGGTTTCCAACTATGGCTACACCTTC.

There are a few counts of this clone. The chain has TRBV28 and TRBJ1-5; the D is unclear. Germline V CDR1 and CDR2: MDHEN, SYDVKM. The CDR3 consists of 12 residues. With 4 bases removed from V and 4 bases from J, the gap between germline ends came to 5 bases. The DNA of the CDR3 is TGTGCCAGCAGTTCCCAAAATCAGCCCCAGCATTTT. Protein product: CASSSQNQPQHF.

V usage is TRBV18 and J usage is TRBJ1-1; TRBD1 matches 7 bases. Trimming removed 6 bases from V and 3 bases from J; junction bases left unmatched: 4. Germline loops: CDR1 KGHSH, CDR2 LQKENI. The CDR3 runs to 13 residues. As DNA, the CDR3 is TGTGCCAGCTCCGGGGGACAGCACACTGAAGCTTTCTTT. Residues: CASSGGQHTEAFF.

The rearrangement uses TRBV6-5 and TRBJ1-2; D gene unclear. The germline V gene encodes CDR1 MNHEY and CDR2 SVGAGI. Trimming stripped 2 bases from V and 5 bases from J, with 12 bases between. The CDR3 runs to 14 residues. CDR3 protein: CASSYGGRSYGYTF. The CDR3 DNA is TGTGCCAGCAGTTACGGAGGACGCTCGTATGGCTACACCTTC.

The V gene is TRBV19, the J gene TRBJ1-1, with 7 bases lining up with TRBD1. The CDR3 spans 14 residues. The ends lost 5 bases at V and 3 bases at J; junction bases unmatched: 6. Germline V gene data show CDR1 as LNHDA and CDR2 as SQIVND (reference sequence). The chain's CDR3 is CASSEQGIYTEAFF. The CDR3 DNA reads TGTGCCAGTAGTGAACAGGGGATTTACACTGAAGCTTTCTTT.

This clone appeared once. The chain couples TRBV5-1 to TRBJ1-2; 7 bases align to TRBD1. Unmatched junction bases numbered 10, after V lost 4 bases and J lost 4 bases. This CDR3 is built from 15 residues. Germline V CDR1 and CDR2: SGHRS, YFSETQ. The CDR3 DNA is TGCGCCAGCAGCCCGGGGGGGACAGTCTTCTATGGCTACACCTTC. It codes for CASSPGGTVFYGYTF.

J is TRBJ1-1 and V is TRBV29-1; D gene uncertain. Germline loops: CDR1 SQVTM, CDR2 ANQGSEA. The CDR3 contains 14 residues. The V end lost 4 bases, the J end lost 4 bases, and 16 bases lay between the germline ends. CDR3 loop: CSVVGGEGGTEAFF. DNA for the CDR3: TGCAGCGTTGTGGGCGGGGAGGGAGGCACTGAAGCTTTCTTT.

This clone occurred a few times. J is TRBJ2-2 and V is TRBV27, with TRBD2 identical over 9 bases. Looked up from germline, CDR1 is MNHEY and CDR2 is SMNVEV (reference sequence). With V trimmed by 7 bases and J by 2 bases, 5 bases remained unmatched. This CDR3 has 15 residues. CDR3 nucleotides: TGTGCCAGCACCGCGGGAGGGGTCAACACCGGGGAGCTGTTTTTT. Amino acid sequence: CASTAGGVNTGELFF.

CDR3 protein: CASSPAGTDTQYF. The CDR3 DNA sequence: TGTGCCAGCTCACCGGCCGGCACAGATACGCAGTATTTT. V usage is TRBV18 and J usage is TRBJ2-3; no definite D call. The CDR3 extends over 13 amino acids. From germline, CDR1 is KGHSH and CDR2 LQKENI. V was clipped by 3 bases and J by 1 base, with 5 bases between them.

The CDR3 reads CASSTRRTSGGNTGELFF. In DNA, the CDR3 is TGTGCCAGCAGCACACGCCGGACTAGCGGAGGGAACACCGGGGAGCTGTTTTTT. V is TRBV7-8 and J is TRBJ2-2; 10 bases are a match to TRBD2. Trimming cost V 5 bases and J 1 base; bases outside gene matches: 10. This CDR3 has 18 amino acids. Germline V gene data show CDR1 as SGHVS and CDR2 as FQNEAQ.

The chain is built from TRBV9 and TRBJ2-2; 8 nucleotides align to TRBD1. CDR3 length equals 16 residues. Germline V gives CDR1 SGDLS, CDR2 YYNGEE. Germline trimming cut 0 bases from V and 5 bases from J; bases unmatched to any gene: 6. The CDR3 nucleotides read TGTGCCAGCAGCGTAGCCGGGACAGGTTTGACCGGGGAGCTGTTTTTT. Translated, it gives CASSVAGTGLTGELFF.

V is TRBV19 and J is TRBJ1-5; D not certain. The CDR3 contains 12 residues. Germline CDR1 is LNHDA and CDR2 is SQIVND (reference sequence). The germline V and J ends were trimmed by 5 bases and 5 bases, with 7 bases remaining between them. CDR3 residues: CASSVRYQPQHF. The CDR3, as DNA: TGTGCCAGTAGTGTCCGGTATCAGCCCCAGCATTTT.

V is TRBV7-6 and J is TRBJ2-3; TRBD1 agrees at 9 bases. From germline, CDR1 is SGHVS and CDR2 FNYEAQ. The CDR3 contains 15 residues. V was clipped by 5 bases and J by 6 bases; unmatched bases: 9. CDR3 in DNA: TGTGCCAGCAGCGCCGGGACAGGGAGAGCGGATACGCAGTATTTT. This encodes CASSAGTGRADTQYF.

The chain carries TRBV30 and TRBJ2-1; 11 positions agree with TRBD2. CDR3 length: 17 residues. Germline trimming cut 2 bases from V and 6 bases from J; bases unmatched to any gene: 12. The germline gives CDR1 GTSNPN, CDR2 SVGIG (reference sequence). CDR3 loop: CAWSSSAGLAGGNEQFF. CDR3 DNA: TGTGCCTGGAGTAGTTCGGCTGGGCTAGCGGGGGGCAATGAGCAGTTCTTC.

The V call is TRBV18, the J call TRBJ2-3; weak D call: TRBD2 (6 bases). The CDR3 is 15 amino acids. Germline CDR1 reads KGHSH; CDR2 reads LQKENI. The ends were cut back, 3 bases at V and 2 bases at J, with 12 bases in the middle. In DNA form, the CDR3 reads TGTGCCAGCTCACCGGCGGGGCCAGACACAGATACGCAGTATTTT. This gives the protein CASSPAGPDTDTQYF.

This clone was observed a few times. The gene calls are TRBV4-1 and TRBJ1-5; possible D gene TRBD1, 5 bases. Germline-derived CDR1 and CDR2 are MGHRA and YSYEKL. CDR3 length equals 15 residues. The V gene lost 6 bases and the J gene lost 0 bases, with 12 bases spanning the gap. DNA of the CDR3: TGCGCCAGCAGTCTGGGGCAGTTTAGCAATCAGCCCCAGCATTTT. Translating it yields CASSLGQFSNQPQHF.

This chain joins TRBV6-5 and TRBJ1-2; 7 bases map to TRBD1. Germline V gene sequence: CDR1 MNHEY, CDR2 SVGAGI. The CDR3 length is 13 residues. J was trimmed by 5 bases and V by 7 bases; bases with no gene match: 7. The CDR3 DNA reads TGTGCCAGCAACCTAGACAGGGATTATGGCTACACCTTC. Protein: CASNLDRDYGYTF.